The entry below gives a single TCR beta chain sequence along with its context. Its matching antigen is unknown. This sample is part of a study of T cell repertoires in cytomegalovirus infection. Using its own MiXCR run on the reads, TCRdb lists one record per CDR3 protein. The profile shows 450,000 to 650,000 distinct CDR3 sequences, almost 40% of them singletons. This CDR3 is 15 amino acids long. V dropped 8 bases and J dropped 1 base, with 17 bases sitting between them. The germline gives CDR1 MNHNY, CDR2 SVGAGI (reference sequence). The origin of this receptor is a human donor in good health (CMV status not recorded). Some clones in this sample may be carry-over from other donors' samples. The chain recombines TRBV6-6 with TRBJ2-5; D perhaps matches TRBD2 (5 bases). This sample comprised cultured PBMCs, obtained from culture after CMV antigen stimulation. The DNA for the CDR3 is TGTGCCAGCTCCCTAGAGAGGGCAACCCAAGAGACCCAGTACTTC. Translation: CASSLERATQETQYF.